Listed below are T cell receptor beta chains from one sample, sequenced in a study of T cell responses to AZD1222 COVID-19 vaccine. TCRdb's table, derived via immunoSEQ multiplex PCR, lists solely in-frame clones and lacks some. This repertoire shows about 140,000 clones, roughly 92% found once; its top ten account for roughly 5%. The material was peripheral blood, obtained on day 0 of AZD1222 vaccination. These receptors all come from an adult in good health. Each CDR3 is given with its conserved first and last residue. D genes are given only for firm matches. Size tells how often a clone was seen (once, few, many) or the class of an expanded clone, and some rows leave it out.

v_call	clone_size	j_call	d_call	cdr3_nt	cdr3_aa
TRBV18	NA	TRBJ1-6	NA	TGTGCCAGCTCACCCGGACAAACCCAATATTCACCCCTCCACTTT	CASSPGQTQYSPLHF
TRBV19	NA	TRBJ1-5	NA	TGTGCCAGTAGTATCTTAAGTACTGGGCAGCCCCAGCATTTT	CASSILSTGQPQHF
TRBV28	NA	TRBJ2-7	TRBD1	TGTGCCAGCAGTTCCGGACAGGGGGAATATTACGAGCAGTACTTC	CASSSGQGEYYEQYF
TRBV5-4	NA	TRBJ1-5	NA	TGTGCCAGCAGCTTGAGGGACACCCCTAAGCCCCAGCATTTT	CASSLRDTPKPQHF
TRBV28	NA	TRBJ2-7	TRBD1	TGTGCCAGCAGTTCCGGACAGGATTACGAGCAGTACTTC	CASSSGQDYEQYF
TRBV15	NA	TRBJ2-7	TRBD2	TGTGCCACCAGCGCGGGGAGGGGCTACGAGCAGTACTTC	CATSAGRGYEQYF
TRBV5-5	NA	TRBJ1-1	TRBD1	TGTGCCAGCAGCGCCACAGGGGGCTTTGAAGCTTTCTTT	CASSATGGFEAFF
TRBV4-1	NA	TRBJ2-5	TRBD2	TGCGCCAGCAGCCAAGATCCGGTATCGGGAGTTAGCGGGAGGGCCCGAGAGACCCAGTACTTC	CASSQDPVSGVSGRARETQYF
TRBV7-2	once	TRBJ2-3	NA	TGTGCCAGCAGCTTAGGCCACGGGAAAGGCACAGATACGCAGTATTTT	CASSLGHGKGTDTQYF
TRBV10-1	NA	TRBJ2-7	TRBD1	TGCGCCAGCAGTGAAAGGACAGGGGTTCAAAGCTCCTACGAGCAGTACTTC	CASSERTGVQSSYEQYF
TRBV10-3	NA	TRBJ2-1	TRBD2	TGTGCCAGTAAACCTAGCGGGGGGGCCAATGAGCAGTTCTTC	CASKPSGGANEQFF